Given below is one T cell receptor beta chain in context. The table lists this clonotype with a few counts. No cognate antigen has been identified for it. It has no much larger one-base neighbor in the sample; base qualities were not kept. All donors were healthy Caucasians. The twin cohort consisted of three pairs of female monozygotic twins, all aged 18 to 29 years. RNA for TCR libraries was isolated from peripheral blood mononuclear cells. These data belong to a study of identical twins (dated by TCRdb to 2016 to 2017). About the full investigation: To test whether fetal clonotypes persist, this study deep-sequenced TCR alpha and beta repertoires from monozygotic twins, from unrelated adults of various ages, and from cord blood. Replicate twin experiments were performed at different times using different library preparation protocols to rule out contamination.

To prepare the library, 5' RACE was applied. The run used an Illumina HiSeq 2000. A universal primer binding site was introduced by template switching, and a unique molecular identifier was present in the final cDNA, enabling accurate counting of TCR cDNA molecules. First-strand cDNA for TCR alpha and beta chains was synthesized from specific primers in the conserved constant-segment region. To control for contamination, every cDNA library carried two barcodes: a SMART-Mk sample barcode plus Illumina barcodes. TruSeq adapter sequences along with Illumina sample barcodes were introduced in two successive PCR steps. Sequencing of the TCR alpha and beta cDNA libraries was done on the Illumina HiSeq platform using custom primers. The authors' pipeline ran thus. MiGEC was used to process raw reads and extract unique molecular identifiers, and MiXCR was used to find CDR3 positions. Recombination models were inferred per individual with the repgenHMM and IGoR tools using an EM algorithm. The tcR package in R was used for shared clonotype analysis, with sharing normalized by the product of cloneset sizes. To study raw recombination without the effects of thymic and clonal selection, out-of-frame nonproductive sequences were analyzed. TCRdb redid the processing of the public reads, applying fastp at Q25 and MiXCR, and retained in-frame beta chains. Under each unique CDR3 protein, matching rows form one entry showing the most common genes and DNA. Here the V and J calls rest on TCRdb's processing, not on the authors' analysis. This sample lists nearly 900,000 distinct CDR3 sequences; around 12% were detected once. The leading ten clones occupy about 1.5% of the sample.

The CDR3 spans 14 residues, from the cysteine through the phenylalanine. CDR3 DNA only is kept here, 42 bases in frame from base 1. Per the germline V gene, MGHRA is the CDR1 and YSYEKL is the CDR2. The junction shows trimming of 2 bases on V and 8 bases on J, plus 12 bases between the germline ends. What the work shows at the level of the full study, not this receptor alone: Because the same donors could not be followed over many years, the conclusions depended on cross-sectional statistical analysis. Compared with coincidental sharing between unrelated individuals, an excess of low generation-probability sequences was observed among out-of-frame TCR alpha sequences shared between twins. A weaker excess of twin sharing was found in beta out-of-frame sequences because the signal-to-noise ratio was lowered by fewer shared sequences. Invariant T cells such as MAIT and iNKT could partly confound zero-insertion analyses, although diverse VJ usage argued against such confounding for most clonotypes. Fewer insertions were carried by abundant cord blood beta clonotypes, a similar but weaker trend appeared in young adult naive repertoires, and no such trend appeared in memory repertoires. Out-of-frame TCR alpha sharing in monozygotic twins was systematically underestimated by recombination models, whereas sharing between unrelated individuals was in agreement with the recombination models.

These records were also assigned to another study, of yellow fever vaccine responses in identical twins. The second publication reports: According to the authors, in identical twins the way T cells responded to vaccination appeared partly convergent and partly personalized. In identical twins, the study followed T cell clones that responded to the vaccine with precision.

Here the chain combines TRBV4-1 and TRBJ2-2, with no confident D gene call. Input material: PBMCs. This TCR came from a woman between 18 and 30 years old in good health. The nucleotide sequence is given as TGCGCCAGCAGCCAATCGTTAATAGTGGGGGAGCTGTTTTTT. Its translation is CASSQSLIVGELFF.